Listed here are 3 T cell receptor beta chains from one sample, sequenced in a study of T cell responses to AZD1222 COVID-19 vaccine. Clones were sequenced by immunoSEQ multiplex PCR, and TCRdb holds only the in-frame ones, with some missing. This sample has 150,000 to 200,000 clones, with around 91% found just once. Sequencing was performed on peripheral blood, taken on day 0 of AZD1222 vaccination. The receptors stem from an adult in good health.

This chain uses TRBV7-9 with TRBJ1-2; D is ambiguous. V dropped 1 base and J dropped 3 bases, with 6 bases sitting between them. Germline V CDR1 and CDR2: SEHNR, FQNEAQ (reference sequence). This CDR3 has 13 residues. The CDR3 protein is CASSLEPDYGYTF. In nucleotides, the CDR3 is TGTGCCAGCAGCTTAGAACCCGACTATGGCTACACCTTC.

The chain links TRBV5-6 to TRBJ2-2, with D uncertain. The CDR3 runs 17 residues. V lost 1 base, J lost 0 bases, and 13 bases lay in between. Germline V gene lookup returns CDR1 SGHDT and CDR2 YYEEEE. As DNA, the CDR3 is TGTGCCAGCAGCTTGCAGGTCGCAGGCGCGAACACCGGGGAGCTGTTTTTT. This sequence encodes CASSLQVAGANTGELFF.

This chain joins TRBV18 and TRBJ1-2; the match to TRBD1 covers 7 bases. Germline V gene sequence: CDR1 KGHSH, CDR2 LQKENI. V shed 3 bases, J shed 4 bases, and the junction held 8 bases outside the gene matches. The CDR3 sequence is 15 residues long. The CDR3 bases are TGTGCCAGCTCACCGGAACCGGGACAGAGCTATGGCTACACCTTC. Amino acid sequence: CASSPEPGQSYGYTF. Filled out from reference TRBV18 and TRBJ1-2, the complete variable domain reads NAGVMQNPRHLVRRRGQEARLRCSPMKGHSHVYWYRQLPEEGLKFMVYLQKENIIDESGMPKERFSAEFPKEGPSILRIQQVVRGDSAAYFCASSPEPGQSYGYTFGSGTRLTVV.